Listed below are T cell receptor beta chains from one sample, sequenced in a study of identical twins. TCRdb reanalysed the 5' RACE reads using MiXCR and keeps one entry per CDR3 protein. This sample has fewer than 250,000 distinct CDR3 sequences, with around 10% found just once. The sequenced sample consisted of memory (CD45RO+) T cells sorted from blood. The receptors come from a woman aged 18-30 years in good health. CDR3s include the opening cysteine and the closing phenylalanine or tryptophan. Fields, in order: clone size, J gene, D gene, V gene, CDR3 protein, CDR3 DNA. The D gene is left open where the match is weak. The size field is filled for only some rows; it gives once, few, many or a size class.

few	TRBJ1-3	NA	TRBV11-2	CASSVIRSASGNTIYF	TGTGCCAGCAGTGTTATAAGGTCCGCCTCTGGAAACACCATATATTTT
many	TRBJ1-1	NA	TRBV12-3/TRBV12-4	CASRSRDGGASEAFF	TGTGCCAGCAGATCCCGGGACGGGGGCGCATCCGAAGCTTTCTTT
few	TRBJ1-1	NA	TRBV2	CASSAGTLTEAFF	TGTGCCAGCAGCGCCGGGACTCTCACTGAAGCTTTCTTT
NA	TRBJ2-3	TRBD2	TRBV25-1	CASSEGGAGGTDTQYF	TGTGCCAGCAGTGAGGGGGGAGCGGGAGGGACAGATACGCAGTATTTT
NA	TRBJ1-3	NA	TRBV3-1	CASSRQGSGNTIYF	TGTGCCAGCAGCCGACAAGGATCTGGAAACACCATATATTTT
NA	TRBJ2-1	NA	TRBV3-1	CASSQQDRWTHLHNEQFF	TGTGCCTCCAGCCAACAGGACCGGTGGACCCACTTACACAATGAGCAGTTCTTC
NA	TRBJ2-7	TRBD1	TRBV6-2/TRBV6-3	CASKAGTGGYEQYF	TGTGCCAGCAAGGCAGGGACAGGAGGCTACGAGCAGTACTTC
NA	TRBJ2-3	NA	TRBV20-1	CSARQGFSTDTQYF	TGCAGTGCTAGACAGGGGTTTAGCACAGATACGCAGTATTTT
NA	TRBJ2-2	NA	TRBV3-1	CASSPGPTNTGELFF	TGTGCCAGCAGTCCCGGACCTACGAACACCGGGGAGCTGTTTTTT
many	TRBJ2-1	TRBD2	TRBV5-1	CASRDYSGSSYNEQFF	TGCGCCAGCAGGGATTATAGCGGGAGCTCCTACAATGAGCAGTTCTTC
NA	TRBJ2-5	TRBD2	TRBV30	CAWGGLAGGPRETQYF	TGTGCCTGGGGCGGACTAGCGGGAGGGCCTAGAGAGACCCAGTACTTC
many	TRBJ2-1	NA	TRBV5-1	CASSRGGWGDNEQFF	TGCGCCAGCAGCCGCGGCGGGTGGGGAGACAATGAGCAGTTCTTC
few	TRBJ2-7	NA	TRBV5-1	CASSTVSSYEQYF	TGCGCCAGCAGCACTGTGAGCTCCTACGAGCAGTACTTC
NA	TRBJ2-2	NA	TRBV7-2	CASTDTLTGELFF	TGTGCCAGCACCGATACGTTGACCGGGGAGCTGTTTTTT
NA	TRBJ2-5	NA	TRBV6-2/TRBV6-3	CASSYRSLRTQYF	TGTGCCAGCAGTTACCGGTCGTTAAGGACCCAGTACTTC
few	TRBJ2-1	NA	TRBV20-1	CSADKWNEQFF	TGCAGTGCCGACAAGTGGAATGAGCAGTTCTTC
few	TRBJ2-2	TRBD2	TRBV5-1	CASTMTSSDTGELFF	TGCGCCAGCACTATGACTAGCAGCGACACCGGGGAGCTGTTTTTT
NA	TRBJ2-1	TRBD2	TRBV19	CASSIGGREPYNEQFF	TGTGCCAGTAGTATAGGCGGGAGGGAGCCTTACAATGAGCAGTTCTTC
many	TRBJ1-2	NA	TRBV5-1	CASSLTKVAGYTF	TGCGCCAGCAGCTTGACAAAGGTCGCTGGCTACACCTTC
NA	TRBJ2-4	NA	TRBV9	CASSVDTRGLSKNIQYF	TGTGCCAGCAGCGTAGACACGAGGGGACTTTCCAAAAACATTCAGTACTTC
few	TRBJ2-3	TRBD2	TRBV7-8	CASRDRLAGGISDTQYF	TGTGCCAGCAGGGATCGACTAGCGGGGGGCATATCAGATACGCAGTATTTT
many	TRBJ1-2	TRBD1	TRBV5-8	CASSFSGQGTYYGYTF	TGTGCCAGCAGCTTCTCCGGACAGGGGACCTACTATGGCTACACCTTC
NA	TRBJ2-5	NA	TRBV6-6	CATQEGGWTQYF	TGTGCCACCCAGGAGGGGGGGTGGACCCAGTACTTC
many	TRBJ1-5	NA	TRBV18	CASSPEANQPQHF	TGTGCCAGCTCACCAGAAGCCAATCAGCCCCAGCATTTT
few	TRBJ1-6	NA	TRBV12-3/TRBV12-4	CASRRGQVNSPLHF	TGTGCCAGCAGACGGGGGCAGGTGAACTCACCCCTCCACTTT
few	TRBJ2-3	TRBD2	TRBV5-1	CASSAGAGAFTDTQYF	TGCGCCAGCAGCGCTGGAGCGGGGGCATTCACAGATACGCAGTATTTT
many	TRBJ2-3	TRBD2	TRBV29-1	CSVEIGGRGDTQYF	TGCAGCGTTGAGATTGGCGGGAGGGGAGATACGCAGTATTTT
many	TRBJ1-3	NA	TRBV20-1	CSARTGLGNTIYF	TGCAGTGCTAGAACAGGGCTCGGAAACACCATATATTTT
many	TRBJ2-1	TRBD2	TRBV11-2	CASSVLAAYNEQFF	TGTGCCAGCAGCGTACTAGCGGCTTACAATGAGCAGTTCTTC
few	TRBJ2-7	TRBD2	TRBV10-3	CAIRAGGHSSEQYF	TGTGCCATCAGAGCGGGAGGTCACTCTAGCGAGCAGTACTTC
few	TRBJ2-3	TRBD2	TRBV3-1	CASSGIAGGTDTQYF	TGTGCCAGCAGCGGAATAGCGGGAGGCACAGATACGCAGTATTTT
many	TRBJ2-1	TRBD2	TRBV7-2	CASSLGAGGYNEQFF	TGTGCCAGCAGCTTAGGAGCGGGGGGGTACAATGAGCAGTTCTTC
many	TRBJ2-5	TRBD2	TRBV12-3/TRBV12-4	CASSPGGGGPGETQYF	TGTGCCAGCAGTCCCGGGGGCGGGGGGCCGGGGGAGACCCAGTACTTC
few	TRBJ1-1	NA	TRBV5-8	CASSLGPEDEAFF	TGTGCCAGCAGTTTGGGGCCGGAAGATGAAGCTTTCTTT
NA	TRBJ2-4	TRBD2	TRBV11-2	CASSLRLAGGLAKNIQYF	TGTGCCAGCAGCTTACGTCTAGCGGGAGGGTTAGCCAAAAACATTCAGTACTTC
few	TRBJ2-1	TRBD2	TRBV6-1	CASSASGMGNEQFF	TGTGCCAGCAGTGCTAGCGGGATGGGAAATGAGCAGTTCTTC
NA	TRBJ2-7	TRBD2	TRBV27	CASSLTGGPDEQYF	TGTGCCAGCAGTTTAACGGGAGGGCCGGACGAGCAGTACTTC
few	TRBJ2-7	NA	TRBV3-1	CASRETSSYEQYF	TGTGCCAGCCGGGAGACCTCCAGCTACGAGCAGTACTTC
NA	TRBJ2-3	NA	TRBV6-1	CASSRNGGPLVRYTQYF	TGTGCCAGCAGTCGAAACGGGGGTCCTCTCGTTAGGTATACGCAGTATTTT
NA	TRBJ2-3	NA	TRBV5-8	CASSLASDLGDTQYF	TGTGCCAGCAGCTTGGCTAGCGATTTGGGAGATACGCAGTATTTT